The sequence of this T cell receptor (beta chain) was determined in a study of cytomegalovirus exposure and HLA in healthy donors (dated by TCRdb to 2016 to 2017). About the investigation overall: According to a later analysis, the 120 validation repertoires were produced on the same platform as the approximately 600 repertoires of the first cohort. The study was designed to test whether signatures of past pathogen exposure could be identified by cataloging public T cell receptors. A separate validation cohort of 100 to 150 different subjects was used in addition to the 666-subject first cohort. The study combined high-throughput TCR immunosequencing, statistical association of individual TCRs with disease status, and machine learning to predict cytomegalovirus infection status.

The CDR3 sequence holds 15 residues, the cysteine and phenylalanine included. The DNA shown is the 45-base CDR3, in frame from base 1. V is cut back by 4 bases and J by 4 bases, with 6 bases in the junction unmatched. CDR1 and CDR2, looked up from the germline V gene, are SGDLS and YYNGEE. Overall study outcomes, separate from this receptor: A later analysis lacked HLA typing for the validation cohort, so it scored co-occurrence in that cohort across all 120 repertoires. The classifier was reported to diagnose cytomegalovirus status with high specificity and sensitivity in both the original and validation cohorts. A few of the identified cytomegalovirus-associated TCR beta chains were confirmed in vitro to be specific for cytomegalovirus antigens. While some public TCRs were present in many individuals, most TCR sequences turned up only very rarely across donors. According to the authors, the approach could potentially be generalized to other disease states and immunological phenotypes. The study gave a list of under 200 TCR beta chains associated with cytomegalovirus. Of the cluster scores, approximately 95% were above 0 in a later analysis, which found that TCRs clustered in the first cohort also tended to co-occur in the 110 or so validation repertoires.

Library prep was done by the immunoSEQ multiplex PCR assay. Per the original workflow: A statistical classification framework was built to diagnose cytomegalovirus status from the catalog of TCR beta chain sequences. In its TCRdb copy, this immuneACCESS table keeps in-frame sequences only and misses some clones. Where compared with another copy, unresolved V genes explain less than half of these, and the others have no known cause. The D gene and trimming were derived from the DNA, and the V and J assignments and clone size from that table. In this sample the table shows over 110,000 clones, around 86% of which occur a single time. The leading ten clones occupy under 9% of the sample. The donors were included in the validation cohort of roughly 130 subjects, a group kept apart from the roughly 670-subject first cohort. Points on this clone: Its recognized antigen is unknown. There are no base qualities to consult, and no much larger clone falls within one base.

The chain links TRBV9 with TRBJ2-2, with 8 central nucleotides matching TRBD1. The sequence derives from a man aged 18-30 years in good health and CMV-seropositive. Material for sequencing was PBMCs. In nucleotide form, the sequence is TGTGCCAGCAGCTCAGGGGGCGTGAGCACCGGGGAGCTGTTTTTT. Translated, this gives CASSSGGVSTGELFF.